This TCR beta chain was sequenced during a study of blood T cell repertoires in COVID-19. Libraries were prepared by immunoSEQ multiplex PCR; TCRdb keeps only in-frame clonotypes and omits some of them. The sample contains a few hundred thousand clones, approximately 90% of which appear only once. The sequencing input was peripheral blood. This receptor was obtained from a man between 18 and 35 years old with active or convalescent COVID-19.

This CDR3 reads CASSFGQRSYGYTF. Here the CDR3 DNA reads TGTGCCAGCAGTTTCGGCCAGCGGTCCTATGGCTACACCTTC. The J gene is TRBJ1-2, the V gene TRBV27; D gene unclear. CDR1 is MNHEY and CDR2 is SMNVEV in the germline V gene (reference sequence). The CDR3 covers 14 residues. V gave up 3 bases and J gave up 4 bases, with 12 bases separating them.